The 27 T cell receptor beta chains in this list originate from one sample, sequenced in a study of shared clonotypes between healthy human individuals. The assay was immunoSEQ multiplex PCR, and TCRdb's table has in-frame clones only and misses some. The table lists 400,000 to 600,000 clones, almost 80% of them singletons, with 9.5% to 15% in the top ten. The sequenced sample consisted of PBMCs. The receptors derive from a woman between 40 and 55 years old in good health. Some clones in this sample may be carry-over from other donors' samples.

This clone has only one observation. The rearrangement joins TRBV19 to TRBJ2-5; D gene uncertain. Trimming removed 0 bases from V and 10 bases from J, with 6 bases in between. Germline V CDR1 and CDR2: LNHDA, SQIVND (reference sequence). The CDR3 runs to 11 residues. CDR3 bases: TGTGCCAGTAGTATAGACGGTATCCAGTACTTC. Translated: CASSIDGIQYF.

V usage is TRBV2 and J usage is TRBJ2-5; the match to TRBD1 covers 9 bases. CDR1 SNHLY and CDR2 FYNNEI come from the germline V gene. J lost 1 base, V lost 6 bases, and 6 bases had no gene match. The CDR3 sequence is 15 residues long. The CDR3 here is CASRRETGGQETQYF. The CDR3 coding sequence is TGTGCCAGCAGACGAGAGACAGGGGGCCAAGAGACCCAGTACTTC.

This rearrangement joins TRBV10-3 to TRBJ2-7, with TRBD2 matching over 9 bases. Losses at the gene ends were 7 bases for V and 2 bases for J; bases not matched to a gene: 3. CDR3 length equals 13 residues. Germline-derived CDR1 and CDR2 are ENHRY and SYGVKD. The CDR3 region has the DNA TGTGCCATCATGCGGGAGGGCCCCTACGAGCAGTACTTC. The encoded protein is CAIMREGPYEQYF.

The rearrangement joins TRBV28 to TRBJ2-7, with 7 bases lining up with TRBD2. V shed 6 bases and J 5 bases; nucleotides not matched to a gene: 13. The CDR3 spans 15 residues. Germline CDR1 MDHEN, CDR2 SYDVKM. CDR3 protein: CASSPRRRERDEQYF. The DNA for the CDR3 is TGTGCCAGCAGCCCCCGGAGGCGGGAGAGGGACGAGCAGTACTTC.

The sample holds a few counts of this clone. The chain couples TRBV11-2 to TRBJ1-1; D not resolved. CDR1 and CDR2 from the germline V gene are SGHAT and FQNNGV. This CDR3 region has 13 residues. The germline V and J ends were trimmed by 4 bases and 5 bases, with 11 bases remaining between them. In DNA, the CDR3 is TGTGCCAGCAGCTCCCAATCGTTGACTGAAGCTTTCTTT. Residues: CASSSQSLTEAFF.

This clone was counted a single time. The J gene is TRBJ2-1, the V gene TRBV28; a weak D match, TRBD2 (7 bases). The CDR3 covers 19 residues. The germline V and J ends were trimmed by 5 bases and 1 base, with 24 bases remaining between them. Looked up from germline, CDR1 is MDHEN and CDR2 is SYDVKM. CDR3 region: CASSPLGGAGGGSYNEQFF. CDR3 sequence (DNA): TGTGCCAGCAGTCCCCTAGGGGGGGCCGGCGGTGGATCCTACAATGAGCAGTTCTTC.

This clone was found a few times. The chain couples TRBV7-8 to TRBJ2-2; 9 positions match TRBD1. In germline, CDR1 is SGHVS, CDR2 FQNEAQ. V shed 5 bases, J shed 4 bases, and the junction held 2 bases outside the gene matches. The CDR3 length is 14 residues. CDR3 amino acids: CASSQQGATGELFF. The CDR3 nucleotides are TGTGCCAGCAGCCAACAGGGGGCCACCGGGGAGCTGTTTTTT.

This clone was seen a few times. J is TRBJ2-1 and V is TRBV11-2; tentatively, D is TRBD2 (6 bases). V was pared by 0 bases and J by 10 bases, with 10 bases between. The CDR3 totals 13 residues. Germline CDR1 SGHAT, CDR2 FQNNGV. The CDR3 reads CASSLDSLAEQFF. The CDR3 nucleotides are TGTGCCAGCAGCTTAGATTCCCTAGCGGAGCAGTTCTTC.

V usage is TRBV6-6 and J usage is TRBJ1-1; D uncertain. Trimming took off 4 bases at V and 1 base at J, with 10 bases between the two ends. Germline V gene sequence: CDR1 MNHNY, CDR2 SVGAGI (reference sequence). This CDR3 is 14 amino acids long. CDR3: CASSLGRRNTEAFF. CDR3 DNA sequence: TGTGCCAGCAGTTTAGGGCGGAGGAACACTGAAGCTTTCTTT.

The V and J genes are TRBV6-1 and TRBJ2-7; perhaps TRBD2 as D (6 bases). The CDR3 contains 16 residues. Looked up from germline, CDR1 is MNHNS and CDR2 is SASEGT. The V and J ends lost 0 bases and 7 bases respectively, with 19 bases between them. As DNA, the CDR3 is TGTGCCAGCAGTGAAGCGCATGGCAGGGCGGGATATGAGCAGTACTTC. Protein: CASSEAHGRAGYEQYF.

This rearrangement joins TRBV11-3 to TRBJ2-2; 7 positions agree with TRBD2. Germline CDR1 reads SGHNT; CDR2 reads YENEEA. J lost 2 bases, V lost 2 bases, and 8 bases had no gene match. This CDR3 region has 17 residues. The CDR3 is CASSLSLASGNTGELFF. The CDR3 DNA follows: TGTGCCAGCAGCTTAAGTCTTGCTAGCGGCAACACCGGGGAGCTGTTTTTT.

The V and J genes are TRBV6-4 and TRBJ2-1; no clear D gene. Germline CDR1 is MRHNA and CDR2 is SNTAGT. Trimming left V 5 bases short and J 5 bases short, with 10 bases between. This CDR3 spans 13 amino acids. CDR3 in DNA: TGTGCCAGCAGTATCAGACCCAACAATGAGCAGTTCTTC. It is translated as CASSIRPNNEQFF.

This rearrangement joins TRBV5-1 to TRBJ2-4; 10 bases match TRBD1. Looked up from germline, CDR1 is SGHRS and CDR2 is YFSETQ. The V and J ends lost 4 bases and 0 bases, in that order; junction bases with no gene match: 13. The CDR3 length is 19 residues. As DNA, the CDR3 is TGCGCCAGCAGCGCTCGGGACAGGGGTTATACCGTAGCCAAAAACATTCAGTACTTC. This encodes CASSARDRGYTVAKNIQYF.

V gene TRBV7-9 combines with J gene TRBJ2-3, with D unclear. Germline values: CDR1 SEHNR, CDR2 FQNEAQ (reference sequence). This CDR3 has 13 amino acids. V was shortened by 4 bases and J by 5 bases, with 10 bases between the two germline ends. This CDR3 reads CASSSRTLDTQYF. DNA for the CDR3: TGTGCCAGCAGCTCTCGGACCTTAGATACGCAGTATTTT.

Concerning this clone itself: Additional DNA sequences in this sample encode the identical CDR3. V is TRBV30 and J is TRBJ2-1; the D gene is possibly TRBD2 (6 bases). Germline V gene lookup returns CDR1 GTSNPN and CDR2 SVGIG (reference sequence). V dropped 0 bases and J dropped 3 bases, with 6 bases sitting between them. This CDR3 is 13 amino acids long. CDR3 in amino acids: CAWSVGGYNEQFF. The DNA of the CDR3 is TGTGCCTGGAGTGTGGGGGGCTACAATGAGCAGTTCTTC. Together with reference TRBV30 and TRBJ2-1, the CDR3 gives the full variable domain: SQTIHQWPATLVQPVGSPLSLECTVEGTSNPNLYWYRQAAGRGLQLLFYSVGIGQISSEVPQNLSASRPQDRQFILSSKKLLLSDSGFYLCAWSVGGYNEQFFGPGTRLTVL.

This clone came up a few times. J is TRBJ1-5 and V is TRBV7-2, with a possible D match to TRBD1 (5 bases). This CDR3 comprises 15 residues. Trimming left V 5 bases short and J 11 bases short, with 22 bases between. Germline V gene sequence: CDR1 SGHTA, CDR2 FQGNSA. The CDR3 is CASSESRDGSPAQHF. The CDR3 coding sequence is TGTGCCAGCAGCGAATCCAGGGATGGTAGCCCGGCCCAGCATTTT. Drawing the rest from reference TRBV7-2 and TRBJ1-5, the complete variable domain is GAGVSQSPSNKVTEKGKDVELRCDPISGHTALYWYRQSLGQGLEFLIYFQGNSAPDKSGLPSDRFSAERTGGSVSTLTIQRTQQEDSAVYLCASSESRDGSPAQHFGDGTRLSIL.

V usage is TRBV6-6 and J usage is TRBJ1-4; D remains unclear. Deletions cut 3 bases from V and 7 bases from J, with 9 bases between. The CDR3 has 13 residues. CDR1 and CDR2 from the germline V gene are MNHNY and SVGAGI (reference sequence). The CDR3 region is CASSYVPGEKLFF. Here the CDR3 DNA reads TGTGCCAGCAGTTATGTCCCCGGTGAAAAACTGTTTTTT.

This clone was detected only once. The J gene is TRBJ2-2, the V gene TRBV19; 13 bases are a match to TRBD2. Germline V CDR1 and CDR2: LNHDA, SQIVND (reference sequence). The CDR3 loop spans 16 amino acids. V was pared by 4 bases and J by 6 bases, with 5 bases of the junction left unmatched. The CDR3 nucleotides are TGTGCCAGTAGTACCGGACTAGCGGGAGTGTCCGGGGAGCTGTTTTTT. Its translation: CASSTGLAGVSGELFF.

The rearrangement joins TRBV19 to TRBJ1-1; 7 nucleotides align to TRBD1. The V gene's germline CDR1 is LNHDA and CDR2 SQIVND (reference sequence). The CDR3 contains 14 residues. V trimming: 6 bases; J trimming: 0 bases; junction bases outside the gene matches: 4. This CDR3 is CASSRGALNTEAFF. In nucleotides, the CDR3 is TGTGCCAGTAGCAGGGGGGCCCTGAACACTGAAGCTTTCTTT.

The genes are TRBV15 and TRBJ2-7; TRBD1 matches 7 bases. J lost 2 bases, V lost 5 bases, and 9 bases had no gene match. From germline, CDR1 is LNHNV and CDR2 YYDKDF (reference sequence). The CDR3 sequence is 15 residues long. CDR3 in amino acids: CATSAWGQSTYEQYF. CDR3 DNA sequence: TGTGCCACCAGCGCCTGGGGACAGTCAACCTACGAGCAGTACTTC.

The chain carries TRBV5-1 and TRBJ1-1, with D possibly being TRBD1 (5 bases). CDR1 is SGHRS and CDR2 is YFSETQ in the germline V gene. The CDR3 is 13 residues long. Trimming pared 6 bases from V and 1 base from J, leaving 10 bases between. DNA for the CDR3: TGCGCCAGCACCGGGACGGAGAACACTGAAGCTTTCTTT. Translation: CASTGTENTEAFF.

In its sample, this clone was seen a few times. J is TRBJ2-3 and V is TRBV10-3; 11 bases fit TRBD2. The CDR3 loop spans 16 amino acids. With 4 bases clipped from V and 4 bases from J, the junction kept 7 bases outside the gene matches. Germline V lookup: CDR1 ENHRY, CDR2 SYGVKD. The DNA of the CDR3 is TGTGCCATCAGTGCCCGACTAGCGGGAAGCGCAGATACGCAGTATTTT. Its translation is CAISARLAGSADTQYF.

The chain employs TRBV27 and TRBJ2-1; possible D gene TRBD2, 8 bases. This CDR3 comprises 16 residues. From germline, CDR1 is MNHEY and CDR2 SMNVEV (reference sequence). V gave up 8 bases and J gave up 0 bases, with 17 bases separating them. The CDR3 DNA sequence: TGTGCCAGCGCCCGGGAGGGGGCTAGCTCCTACAATGAGCAGTTCTTC. Protein sequence: CASAREGASSYNEQFF.

Concerning this clone: A far larger clone differs by one base, so this is likely a read error. Other nucleotide sequences in the sample specify the same CDR3. The chain employs TRBV11-3 and TRBJ1-1, with 7 bases lining up with TRBD1. From germline, CDR1 is SGHNT and CDR2 YENEEA. V was pared by 2 bases and J by 1 base, with 1 base of the junction left unmatched. The CDR3 covers 14 residues. CDR3 region: CASSLSGGNTEAFF. The CDR3 DNA reads as TGTGCCAGCAGCTTATCAGGGGGGAACACTGAAGCTTTCTTT.

The DNA for the CDR3 is TGCGCCAGCAGCTTGGCCGCCAGGGGCGGCTACACCTTC. Amino acid sequence: CASSLAARGGYTF. The chain combines TRBV5-1 with TRBJ1-2; a weak D match, TRBD1 (6 bases). The CDR3 extends over 13 amino acids. V dropped 0 bases and J dropped 8 bases, with 11 bases sitting between them. Germline V gene lookup returns CDR1 SGHRS and CDR2 YFSETQ.

The rearrangement joins TRBV9 to TRBJ2-7; D gene ambiguous. CDR3 length equals 15 residues. Germline loops: CDR1 SGDLS, CDR2 YYNGEE. Trimming stripped 0 bases from V and 4 bases from J, with 14 bases between. CDR3 nucleotide sequence: TGTGCCAGCAGCGTAGGTTCCCTCTTCGATTACGAGCAGTACTTC. The encoded protein is CASSVGSLFDYEQYF.

This sequence joins TRBV7-8 and TRBJ1-1; tentative D call: TRBD1 (6 bases). V was shortened by 5 bases and J by 7 bases, with 20 bases between the two germline ends. Germline values: CDR1 SGHVS, CDR2 FQNEAQ. The CDR3 length is 15 residues. CDR3 nucleotide sequence: TGTGCCAGCAGCCCCTGGGGGCAGGGGATAGGTGAAGCTTTCTTT. As protein: CASSPWGQGIGEAFF.